The present entry profiles one T cell receptor (beta chain) with its context. Germline loops: CDR1 SGDLS, CDR2 YYNGEE. The CDR3 length is 16 residues. Trimming took 5 bases from V and 0 from J; bases not matched to a gene: 7. These data originate in a study of blood T cell repertoires in COVID-19. Study at large: Sample material is recorded as cDNA or gDNA derived from T cells, B-cell-depleted T cells, or PBMCs.

Data came from immunoSEQ multiplex PCR; TCRdb stores just in-frame clones and leaves some out. The sample consists of 200,000 to 250,000 clones, 89% of them appearing once. The V and J genes are TRBV9 and TRBJ2-4; 8 positions agree with TRBD1. The material sequenced was peripheral blood. This receptor was taken from a woman aged 40 to 50 with acute or convalescent COVID-19. The CDR3 coding sequence is TGTGCCAGCAGTACACAGGGGGGCCTAGCCAAAAACATTCAGTACTTC. It specifies CASSTQGGLAKNIQYF.